This passage covers 29 T cell receptor beta chains from one sample sequenced in a study of shared clonotypes between healthy human individuals. Assay: immunoSEQ multiplex PCR; the TCRdb copy retains only in-frame clones and omits some. The data contain millions of clones, roughly 94% of them singletons. Naivety among CD8 cells was defined by CD45RO negativity and positive CCR7 selection, thereby excluding terminally differentiated effector memory CD45RA+ cells. Source material: naive CD8+ T cells sorted from blood. The receptor source for this set is a man aged 18 to 35 in good health.

The chain carries TRBV9 and TRBJ2-3; D is perhaps TRBD1 (5 bases). Germline CDR1 is SGDLS and CDR2 is YYNGEE. The CDR3 loop spans 17 amino acids. Deletions cut 3 bases from V and 2 bases from J, with 19 bases between. The CDR3 sequence: CASSALFSADNTDTQYF. The CDR3 DNA reads as TGTGCCAGCAGCGCCCTCTTTTCGGCGGACAACACAGATACGCAGTATTTT.

V and J are TRBV9 and TRBJ2-7; 7 bases align to TRBD1. Trimming took 3 bases from V and 1 from J; bases not matched to a gene: 7. CDR3 length: 15 amino acids. The germline V gene has CDR1 SGDLS and CDR2 YYNGEE. The CDR3 loop is CASSAQTGSSYEQYF. In DNA form, the CDR3 reads TGTGCCAGCAGCGCCCAGACAGGGTCTTCCTACGAGCAGTACTTC.

This clone was found a few times. This sample includes further DNA sequences coding for the same CDR3. The chain uses TRBV27 and TRBJ2-7; D may be TRBD2 (5 bases). The germline V and J ends were trimmed by 6 bases and 3 bases, with 15 bases remaining between them. CDR1 and CDR2 (germline): MNHEY, SMNVEV (reference sequence). The length of the CDR3 is 14 residues. In DNA form, the CDR3 reads TGTGCCAGCAGCCACCGCGGGCAGCTCTACGAGCAGTACTTC. It yields the protein CASSHRGQLYEQYF.

This clone was picked up one time. The V and J genes are TRBV10-1 and TRBJ2-3; D is uncertain. The V end was cut by 0 bases, the J end by 2 bases, with 9 bases between. The CDR3 is 15 residues long. In germline, CDR1 is WNHNN, CDR2 SYGVQD (reference sequence). Written as DNA, the CDR3 is TGCGCCAGCAGTGAGTCGGCTTCTACCACAGATACGCAGTATTTT. This sequence encodes CASSESASTTDTQYF.

This chain links TRBV7-6 with TRBJ1-3; 10 nucleotides match TRBD1. The CDR3 totals 16 residues. The V and J ends lost 5 bases and 7 bases, in that order; junction bases with no gene match: 11. The germline gives CDR1 SGHVS, CDR2 FNYEAQ. The CDR3 here is CASSPSSGTGANTIYF. CDR3 in DNA: TGTGCCAGCAGCCCATCGTCCGGGACAGGGGCCAACACCATATATTTT.

The rearrangement joins TRBV4-1 to TRBJ1-2; D is possibly TRBD1 (6 bases). The V end lost 0 bases, the J end lost 1 base, and 12 bases lay between the germline ends. The germline V gene encodes CDR1 MGHRA and CDR2 YSYEKL. The CDR3 is 16 amino acids. The CDR3 DNA reads TGCGCCAGCAGCCAAGATAGGACAGCAAGTAACTATGGCTACACCTTC. Amino acids: CASSQDRTASNYGYTF.

The chain is built from TRBV9 and TRBJ2-1, with 10 bases lining up with TRBD2. V lost 4 bases, J lost 7 bases, and 8 bases stayed unmatched. Germline CDR1 reads SGDLS; CDR2 reads YYNGEE. The CDR3 extends over 15 amino acids. For the CDR3, the DNA is TGTGCCAGCAGCTCCCCAGCGGGGGGGCTTAATGAGCAGTTCTTC. Protein product: CASSSPAGGLNEQFF.

The chain is built from TRBV12-5 and TRBJ2-5, with D unresolved. Trimming removed 1 base from V and 4 bases from J, with 4 bases in between. CDR1 is LGHNT and CDR2 is FRNRAP in the germline V gene. The CDR3 is 12 residues long. In nucleotides, the CDR3 is TGTGCTAGTGGTTTGGCTAGAGAGACCCAGTACTTC. Translated, it gives CASGLARETQYF. The entire variable domain, with the rest obtained from reference TRBV12-5 and TRBJ2-5, is as follows: DARVTQTPRHKVTEMGQEVTMRCQPILGHNTVFWYRQTMMQGLELLAYFRNRAPLDDSGMPKDRFSAEMPDATLATLKIQPSEPRDSAVYFCASGLARETQYFGPGTRLLVL.

V gene TRBV25-1 combines with J gene TRBJ1-2; D not resolved. There are 14 residues in the CDR3. Per germline, CDR1 MGHDK and CDR2 SYGVNS. V lost 4 bases, J lost 4 bases, and 13 bases lay in between. The CDR3 DNA sequence: TGTGCCAGCAGTGCGAACAGCATACTCTATGGCTACACCTTC. Translating it yields CASSANSILYGYTF.

The chain is built from TRBV27 and TRBJ2-7; 9 positions match TRBD1. The J segment lost 5 bases and the V segment lost 2 bases, leaving 7 bases of the junction unmatched. The germline gives CDR1 MNHEY, CDR2 SMNVEV (reference sequence). This CDR3 region has 15 residues. The CDR3: CASSLETGGIDEQYF. CDR3 DNA sequence: TGTGCCAGCAGTTTAGAAACAGGGGGCATCGACGAGCAGTACTTC.

The genes are TRBV6-1 and TRBJ2-2; D is uncertain. There are 17 residues in the CDR3. Germline lookup yields CDR1 MNHNS and CDR2 SASEGT. The germline V and J ends were trimmed by 1 base and 2 bases, with 14 bases remaining between them. The CDR3 bases are TGTGCCAGCAGTGAAGGCCACTGGAAGCTCAACACCGGGGAGCTGTTTTTT. This sequence encodes CASSEGHWKLNTGELFF.

This clone was counted between two and nine times. The chain links TRBV7-9 to TRBJ1-2, with D unresolved. Germline V lookup: CDR1 SEHNR, CDR2 FQNEAQ (reference sequence). The ends were cut back, 0 bases at V and 4 bases at J, with 12 bases in the middle. The CDR3 is 15 residues long. Here the CDR3 reads CASSLAPGSFYGYTF. The CDR3 nucleotides are TGTGCCAGCAGCTTAGCGCCGGGCAGCTTCTATGGCTACACCTTC.

The rearrangement joins TRBV11-2 to TRBJ2-7, with TRBD2 matching 11 bases. CDR1 and CDR2 from the germline V gene are SGHAT and FQNNGV. The CDR3 has 17 amino acids. The V and J ends lost 2 bases and 1 base, in that order; junction bases with no gene match: 7. The CDR3 DNA follows: TGTGCCAGCAGCTTACATAGCGGGAGGGCCATTTCCTACGAGCAGTACTTC. It codes for CASSLHSGRAISYEQYF.

The chain recombines TRBV6-1 with TRBJ2-5; D not certain. Germline V gene sequence: CDR1 MNHNS, CDR2 SASEGT. V was trimmed by 2 bases and J by 5 bases, leaving 12 bases between them. CDR3 length: 14 residues. CDR3 bases: TGTGCCAGCAGTGAATCGCAGGACGCGGAGACCCAGTACTTC. It yields the protein CASSESQDAETQYF.

The genes are TRBV29-1 and TRBJ2-7; D call uncertain. The CDR3 runs 12 residues. Germline assignment: CDR1 SQVTM and CDR2 ANQGSEA. V lost 7 bases to trimming and J lost 5 bases, with 15 bases between them. The chain's CDR3 is CSAAVLGNEQYF. CDR3 DNA: TGCAGCGCTGCCGTGTTGGGAAACGAGCAGTACTTC.

In this sample, this clone turned up once. This chain links TRBV6-5 with TRBJ2-7; D might be TRBD1 (6 bases). Germline values: CDR1 MNHEY, CDR2 SVGAGI. With 6 bases removed from V and 0 bases from J, the gap between germline ends came to 12 bases. The CDR3 is 14 amino acids. The chain's CDR3 is CASRDSLYSYEQYF. CDR3 sequence (DNA): TGTGCCAGCAGGGACAGTCTGTACTCCTACGAGCAGTACTTC.

The rearrangement links TRBV5-6 to TRBJ2-1, with 8 positions matching TRBD1. J gave up 5 bases and V 0 bases, and 1 base lay outside the gene matches. The germline CDR1 and CDR2 sequences are SGHDT and YYEEEE. The CDR3 is 14 amino acids. The chain's CDR3 is CASSLATGDNEQFF. The CDR3 DNA sequence: TGTGCCAGCAGCTTGGCGACAGGGGACAATGAGCAGTTCTTC.

The chain couples TRBV27 to TRBJ1-6; D remains unclear. Germline-derived CDR1 and CDR2 are MNHEY and SMNVEV (reference sequence). The CDR3 covers 13 residues. With 6 bases removed from V and 7 bases from J, the gap between germline ends came to 10 bases. CDR3: CASSALGNSPLHF. DNA of the CDR3: TGTGCCAGCAGCGCCCTGGGAAATTCACCCCTCCACTTT.

This chain joins TRBV6-6 and TRBJ1-4, with 7 nucleotides matching TRBD1. This CDR3 has 15 amino acids. The germline V gene has CDR1 MNHNY and CDR2 SVGAGI (reference sequence). V dropped 5 bases and J dropped 5; count of bases not matched to a gene: 8. This chain's CDR3 is CASSLHRGVNEKLFF. CDR3 DNA sequence: TGTGCCAGCAGTCTACACAGGGGAGTCAATGAAAAACTGTTTTTT.

The V call is TRBV29-1, the J call TRBJ1-2; D is possibly TRBD1 (5 bases). V was trimmed by 1 base and J by 8 bases, leaving 11 bases between them. CDR1 is SQVTM, CDR2 ANQGSEA, per germline. The CDR3 is 12 residues long. The CDR3 sequence is CSVEVSRDGYTF. The CDR3 DNA sequence: TGCAGCGTTGAAGTCAGCAGGGACGGCTACACCTTC.

This clone showed up just once. The CDR3 is CSVSGGGESTDTQYF. CDR3 in DNA: TGCAGCGTCTCGGGTGGTGGCGAGTCCACAGATACGCAGTATTTT. This rearrangement joins TRBV29-1 to TRBJ2-3, with no clear D. The V end lost 6 bases, the J end lost 2 bases, and 18 bases lay between the germline ends. Germline CDR1 is SQVTM and CDR2 is ANQGSEA. The CDR3 has 15 residues.

The V call is TRBV7-6, the J call TRBJ2-1; 9 nucleotides line up with TRBD2. V gave up 5 bases and J gave up 7 bases; unmatched junction bases: 12. CDR3 size: 16 residues. Germline-derived CDR1 and CDR2 are SGHVS and FNYEAQ. DNA of the CDR3: TGTGCCAGCAGCCTTCTAGGGGAGCGGGAGGCTAATGAGCAGTTCTTC. Amino acids: CASSLLGEREANEQFF.

About this clone itself: The same CDR3 is also encoded by other DNA sequences in this sample. The chain couples TRBV30 to TRBJ1-1; D unclear. The CDR3 contains 11 residues. CDR1 is GTSNPN, CDR2 SVGIG, per germline (reference sequence). Trimming cost V 0 bases and J 7 bases, with 6 bases left between them. CDR3 sequence (DNA): TGTGCCTGGAGTGTCGGGATTGAAGCTTTCTTT. It yields the protein CAWSVGIEAFF.

The gene calls are TRBV4-3 and TRBJ2-5; D might be TRBD2 (6 bases). CDR3 length: 15 amino acids. Per the germline V gene, CDR1 is LGHNA and CDR2 is YSLEER. V was clipped by 0 bases and J by 1 base, with 9 bases between them. CDR3 DNA sequence: TGCGCCAGCAGCCAAGACGGGACTTTCCAAGAGACCCAGTACTTC. This encodes CASSQDGTFQETQYF.

The rearrangement uses TRBV7-9 and TRBJ1-6; D gene uncertain. The V gene's germline CDR1 is SEHNR and CDR2 FQNEAQ (reference sequence). Trimming took off 4 bases at V and 2 bases at J, with 9 bases between the two ends. This CDR3 has 15 residues. The CDR3 bases are TGTGCCAGCAGCTCAATAGACCCCTATAATTCACCCCTCCACTTT. This encodes CASSSIDPYNSPLHF.

This chain connects TRBV27 to TRBJ2-1; TRBD1 aligns across 10 bases. Trimming cost V 8 bases and J 4 bases; bases outside gene matches: 5. The CDR3 has 14 amino acids. In germline, CDR1 is MNHEY, CDR2 SMNVEV (reference sequence). CDR3 DNA sequence: TGTGCCAGCTCGGGACAGGGGTATTACAATGAGCAGTTCTTC. It specifies CASSGQGYYNEQFF.

The V and J genes are TRBV19 and TRBJ2-2; D unclear. This CDR3 comprises 12 residues. The V end lost 6 bases, the J end lost 3 bases, and 5 bases lay between the germline ends. In germline, CDR1 is LNHDA, CDR2 SQIVND (reference sequence). The CDR3 coding sequence is TGTGCCAGTAGAAAGGACACCGGGGAGCTGTTTTTT. It specifies CASRKDTGELFF. Drawing the rest from reference TRBV19 and TRBJ2-2, the complete variable domain is DGGITQSPKYLFRKEGQNVTLSCEQNLNHDAMYWYRQDPGQGLRLIYYSQIVNDFQKGDIAEGYSVSREKKESFPLTVTSAQKNPTAFYLCASRKDTGELFFGEGSRLTVL.

V usage is TRBV5-6 and J usage is TRBJ2-7, with no clear D. The CDR3 totals 14 residues. V was pared by 1 base and J by 2 bases, with 10 bases between. Germline CDR1 reads SGHDT; CDR2 reads YYEEEE. CDR3 residues: CASSLTERAYEQYF. The CDR3, as DNA: TGTGCCAGCAGCTTGACTGAGAGAGCCTACGAGCAGTACTTC.

V gene TRBV5-5 combines with J gene TRBJ2-5, with D unresolved. Germline-derived CDR1 and CDR2 are SGHKS and YYEKEE (reference sequence). The CDR3 length is 13 residues. Trimming left V 1 base short and J 2 bases short, with 6 bases between. CDR3 loop: CASSLPEQETQYF. The CDR3 nucleotides are TGTGCCAGCAGCTTGCCGGAGCAAGAGACCCAGTACTTC.